Each of the 18 T cell receptor beta chains below was sequenced from the same sample in a study of T cell responses to AZD1222 COVID-19 vaccine. Generated by immunoSEQ multiplex PCR, the TCRdb table keeps only in-frame clones and is missing some. The sample comprises 200,000 or so clones, around 87% of which are singletons, and around 2.5% rests with the top ten. Sample: peripheral blood, taken on day 0 of MenACWY control vaccination. The receptors here all came from an adult in good health.

The chain is built from TRBV27 and TRBJ2-7; 9 bases align to TRBD1. The V gene's germline CDR1 is MNHEY and CDR2 SMNVEV (reference sequence). With 5 bases clipped from V and 5 bases from J, the junction kept 7 bases outside the gene matches. The CDR3 extends over 14 amino acids. In nucleotides, the CDR3 is TGTGCCAGCAGTACCCCGGGACAGGGCCACGAGCAGTACTTC. The encoded protein is CASSTPGQGHEQYF.

This clone was counted between two and nine times. CDR3 nucleotide sequence: TGTGCCAGCAGCGCAACCGGGTCTTACACTGAAGCTTTCTTT. This gives the protein CASSATGSYTEAFF. The J gene is TRBJ1-1, the V gene TRBV9, with D unresolved. Germline V gene sequence: CDR1 SGDLS, CDR2 YYNGEE. CDR3 size: 14 residues. The V and J ends lost 3 bases and 3 bases respectively, with 12 bases between them.

The gene calls are TRBV28 and TRBJ1-1; D not certain. The CDR3 contains 14 residues. CDR1 and CDR2 (germline): MDHEN, SYDVKM. V lost 2 bases to trimming and J lost 11 bases, with 18 bases between them. The DNA for the CDR3 is TGTGCCAGCAGTTTACTGATCGTAGCGGCTGCGGCTTTCTTT. Amino acids: CASSLLIVAAAAFF.

This clone was counted a few times. The gene calls are TRBV29-1 and TRBJ1-2, with D tentatively TRBD1 (5 bases). Trimming stripped 6 bases from V and 2 bases from J, with 7 bases between. The CDR3 is 11 amino acids. The germline V gene encodes CDR1 SQVTM and CDR2 ANQGSEA. CDR3 in DNA: TGCAGCGTAGGGGAAAACTATGGCTACACCTTC. As protein: CSVGENYGYTF.

The V gene is TRBV15, the J gene TRBJ2-7, with 14 positions matching TRBD2. Per germline, CDR1 LNHNV and CDR2 YYDKDF (reference sequence). The CDR3 extends over 19 amino acids. After removal of 1 base from V and 3 bases from J, the junction contained 11 bases not matched to a gene. CDR3 sequence reads: CATSRVGTSGGGWSYEQYF. In DNA, the CDR3 is TGTGCCACCAGCAGAGTCGGGACTAGCGGGGGTGGGTGGAGCTACGAGCAGTACTTC.

The V call is TRBV11-2, the J call TRBJ1-2; D might be TRBD1 (5 bases). Trimming removed 5 bases at V and 5 bases at J, with 15 bases between. The germline V gene has CDR1 SGHAT and CDR2 FQNNGV. This CDR3 contains 14 residues. The DNA of the CDR3 is TGTGCCAGCAGCCCCGCAGGGACGGCGTATGGCTACACCTTC. It specifies CASSPAGTAYGYTF. The variable domain in full, completed from reference TRBV11-2 and TRBJ1-2, reads EAGVAQSPRYKIIEKRQSVAFWCNPISGHATLYWYQQILGQGPKLLIQFQNNGVVDDSQLPKDRFSAERLKGVDSTLKIQPAKLEDSAVYLCASSPAGTAYGYTFGSGTRLTVV.

V is TRBV28 and J is TRBJ1-6; D uncertain. CDR1 and CDR2 from the germline V gene are MDHEN and SYDVKM. The V end lost 5 bases, the J end lost 9 bases, and 17 bases lay between the germline ends. CDR3 length: 15 amino acids. The DNA for the CDR3 is TGTGCCAGCAGTCCCTCACCGAGAAACGCTTCACCCCTCCACTTT. Translated: CASSPSPRNASPLHF.

V gene TRBV27 combines with J gene TRBJ2-1; D is perhaps TRBD2 (6 bases). V lost 7 bases, J lost 10 bases, and 23 bases lay in between. The germline V gene has CDR1 MNHEY and CDR2 SMNVEV (reference sequence). The CDR3 runs 15 residues. DNA for the CDR3: TGTGCCAGCACTGGGCTGCGGGATAGATTATTGGAGCAGTTCTTC. Protein product: CASTGLRDRLLEQFF.

In the case of this clone: A read error may account for a junction end that differs from germline. V is TRBV2 and J is TRBJ1-2; 7 nucleotides align to TRBD1. Looked up from germline, CDR1 is SNHLY and CDR2 is FYNNEI. This CDR3 region has 14 residues. DNA of the CDR3: TGTGCCAGCAATGAAGCGCGACAGGGAGGGGGCTACACCTTC. This codes for CASNEARQGGGYTF.

This clone was picked up a small number of times. The rearrangement joins TRBV25-1 to TRBJ2-5; D is undetermined. V gave up 3 bases and J gave up 1 base, with 12 bases separating them. CDR1 MGHDK and CDR2 SYGVNS come from the germline V gene. This CDR3 is 15 amino acids long. CDR3 region: CASSEQQSVQETQYF. CDR3 in DNA: TGTGCCAGCAGTGAGCAACAGTCCGTCCAAGAGACCCAGTACTTC.

The chain couples TRBV27 to TRBJ1-5; D possibly corresponds to TRBD1 (5 bases). The CDR3 runs to 21 residues. Deletions cut 4 bases from V and 0 bases from J, with 28 bases between. Germline values: CDR1 MNHEY, CDR2 SMNVEV (reference sequence). CDR3 coding DNA: TGTGCCAGCAGTTCGGATCTCCCCGGCACAGGTAGCCCTCATAGCAATCAGCCCCAGCATTTT. This gives the protein CASSSDLPGTGSPHSNQPQHF.

This chain links TRBV5-6 with TRBJ2-1; no clear D. The CDR3 length is 13 residues. Germline CDR1 SGHDT, CDR2 YYEEEE. Trimming cost V 2 bases and J 4 bases, with 7 bases left between them. This CDR3 is CASSLGSYNEQFF. In DNA, the CDR3 is TGTGCCAGCAGCTTAGGCTCGTACAATGAGCAGTTCTTC.

The genes are TRBV27 and TRBJ2-3; tentative D call: TRBD1 (5 bases). V lost 3 bases and J lost 4, with 11 bases in between. The CDR3 sequence is 14 residues long. Per germline, CDR1 MNHEY and CDR2 SMNVEV (reference sequence). The CDR3 coding sequence is TGTGCCAGCAGTTTGGGCAGGGCGGCAGATACGCAGTATTTT. It translates to CASSLGRAADTQYF.

This clone has a handful of counts. The rearrangement links TRBV9 to TRBJ1-3; D perhaps matches TRBD1 (6 bases). Germline CDR1 SGDLS, CDR2 YYNGEE. Trimming took 0 bases from V and 0 from J, leaving 13 bases between them. The CDR3 runs 17 residues. The CDR3 protein is CASSVGGQGNSGNTIYF. CDR3 in DNA: TGTGCCAGCAGCGTAGGGGGGCAGGGTAACTCTGGAAACACCATATATTTT.

The chain uses TRBV12-1 and TRBJ2-2. TRBV12-1 is reported as a pseudogene. The CDR3 is 14 amino acids. The CDR3 nucleotides read TGTGCCAGCAGCCTGGGTCTGAACACCGGGGAGCTGTTTTTT. Its translation: CASSLGLNTGELFF.

The chain joins TRBV29-1 to TRBJ1-1, with 8 bases lining up with TRBD1. The CDR3 runs to 14 residues. V lost 0 bases to trimming and J lost 8 bases; unmatched junction nucleotides: 8. CDR1 is SQVTM, CDR2 ANQGSEA, per germline. CDR3 region: CSVEDPGGNPEAFF. In DNA form, the CDR3 reads TGCAGCGTTGAAGATCCAGGGGGCAACCCCGAAGCTTTCTTT.

The chain carries TRBV5-5 and TRBJ2-7; D may be TRBD1 or TRBD2 (5 bases each). V lost 0 bases and J lost 4, with 8 bases in between. This CDR3 comprises 13 residues. The germline CDR1 and CDR2 sequences are SGHKS and YYEKEE (reference sequence). The CDR3 coding sequence is TGTGCCAGCAGCTTGGTTTGGGGGTACGAGCAGTACTTC. Its protein is CASSLVWGYEQYF.

The chain employs TRBV3-1 (or the pseudogene TRBV3-2) and TRBJ2-3, with 10 bases matching TRBD2. CDR3 length: 19 residues. Germline CDR1 LGHDT, CDR2 YNNKEL (reference sequence). With 1 base clipped from V and 2 bases from J, the junction kept 12 bases outside the gene matches. The chain's CDR3 is CASSQGGSGRLFNTDTQYF. CDR3 sequence (DNA): TGTGCCAGCAGCCAAGGAGGTAGCGGGAGGCTATTCAACACAGATACGCAGTATTTT.